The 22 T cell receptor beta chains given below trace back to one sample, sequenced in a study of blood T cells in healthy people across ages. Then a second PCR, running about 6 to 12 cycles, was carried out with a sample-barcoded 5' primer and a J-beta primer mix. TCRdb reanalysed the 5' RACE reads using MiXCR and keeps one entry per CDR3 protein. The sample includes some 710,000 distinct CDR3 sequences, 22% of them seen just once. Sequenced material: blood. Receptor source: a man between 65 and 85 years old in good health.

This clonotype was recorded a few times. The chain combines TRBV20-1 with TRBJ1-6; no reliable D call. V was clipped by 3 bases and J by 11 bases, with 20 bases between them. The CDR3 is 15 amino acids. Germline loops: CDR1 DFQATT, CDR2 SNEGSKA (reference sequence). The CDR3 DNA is TGCAGTGCTAGCCCGGGAGTCCTAACATATCCACCCCTCCACTTT. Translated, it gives CSASPGVLTYPPLHF.

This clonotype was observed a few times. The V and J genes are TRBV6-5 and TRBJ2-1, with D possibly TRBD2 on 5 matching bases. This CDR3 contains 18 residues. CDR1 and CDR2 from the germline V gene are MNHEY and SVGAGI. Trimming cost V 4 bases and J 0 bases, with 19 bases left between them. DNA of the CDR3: TGTGCCAGCAGTTCTATACCTGGACTGGGAAGCTCCTACAATGAGCAGTTCTTC. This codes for CASSSIPGLGSSYNEQFF.

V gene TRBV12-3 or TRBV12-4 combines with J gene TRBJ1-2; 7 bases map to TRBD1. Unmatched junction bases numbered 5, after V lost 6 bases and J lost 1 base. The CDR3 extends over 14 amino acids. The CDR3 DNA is TGTGCCAGCAGAAGACAGGGACTTAACTATGGCTACACCTTC. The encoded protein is CASRRQGLNYGYTF.

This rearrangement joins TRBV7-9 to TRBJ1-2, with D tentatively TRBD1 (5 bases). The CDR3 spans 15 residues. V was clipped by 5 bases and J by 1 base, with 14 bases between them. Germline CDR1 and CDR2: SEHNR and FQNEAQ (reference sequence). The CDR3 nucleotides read TGTGCCAGCAGCGGGGACGGTGTCCTTAACTATGGCTACACCTTC. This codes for CASSGDGVLNYGYTF.

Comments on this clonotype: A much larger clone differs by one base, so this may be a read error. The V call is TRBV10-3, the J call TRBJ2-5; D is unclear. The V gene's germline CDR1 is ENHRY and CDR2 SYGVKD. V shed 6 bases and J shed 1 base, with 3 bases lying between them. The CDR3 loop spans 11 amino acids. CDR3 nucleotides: TGTGCCATCAGCTTCCAAGAGACCCAGTACTTC. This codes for CAISFQETQYF.

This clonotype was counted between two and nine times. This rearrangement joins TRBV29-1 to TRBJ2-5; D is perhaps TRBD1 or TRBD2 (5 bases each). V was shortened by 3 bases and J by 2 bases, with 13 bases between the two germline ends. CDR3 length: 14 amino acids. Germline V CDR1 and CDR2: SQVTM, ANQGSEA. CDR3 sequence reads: CSVDLGEPQETQYF. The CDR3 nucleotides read TGCAGCGTTGACTTGGGGGAACCTCAAGAGACCCAGTACTTC.

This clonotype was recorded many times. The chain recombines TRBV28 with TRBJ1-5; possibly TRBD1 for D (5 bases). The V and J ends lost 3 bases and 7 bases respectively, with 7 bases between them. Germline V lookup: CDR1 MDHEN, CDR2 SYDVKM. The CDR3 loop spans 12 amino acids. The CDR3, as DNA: TGTGCCAGCAGTTTTCGGGACCAGCCCCAGCATTTT. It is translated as CASSFRDQPQHF.

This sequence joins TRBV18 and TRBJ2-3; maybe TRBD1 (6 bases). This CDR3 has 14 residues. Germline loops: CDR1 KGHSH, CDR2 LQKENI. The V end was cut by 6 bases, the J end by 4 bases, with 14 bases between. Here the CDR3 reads CASSPRQGSDTQYF. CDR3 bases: TGTGCCAGCTCCCCCCGGCAGGGGTCAGATACGCAGTATTTT.

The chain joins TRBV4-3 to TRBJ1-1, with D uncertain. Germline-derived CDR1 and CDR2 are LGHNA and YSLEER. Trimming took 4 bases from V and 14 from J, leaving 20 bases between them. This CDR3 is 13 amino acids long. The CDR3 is CASSRSFDTETFF. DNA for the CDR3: TGCGCCAGCAGCCGGAGCTTCGACACTGAAACCTTCTTT.

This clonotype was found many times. The CDR3, as DNA: TGCGCCAGCAGTGTCTCCGGGGGGCTGGAGCAGTACTTC. It translates to CASSVSGGLEQYF. The chain couples TRBV10-2 to TRBJ2-7, with a possible D match to TRBD2 (7 bases). This CDR3 is built from 13 residues. The ends were cut back, 4 bases at V and 7 bases at J, with 14 bases in the middle. The V gene's germline CDR1 is WSHSY and CDR2 SAAADI.

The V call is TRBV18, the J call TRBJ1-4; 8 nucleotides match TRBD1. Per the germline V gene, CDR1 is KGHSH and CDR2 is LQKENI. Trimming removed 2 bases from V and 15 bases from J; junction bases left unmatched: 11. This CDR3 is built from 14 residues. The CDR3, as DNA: TGTGCCAGCTCACCAGGACAGGGCGCCGAACCCGTGTTTTTT. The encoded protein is CASSPGQGAEPVFF.

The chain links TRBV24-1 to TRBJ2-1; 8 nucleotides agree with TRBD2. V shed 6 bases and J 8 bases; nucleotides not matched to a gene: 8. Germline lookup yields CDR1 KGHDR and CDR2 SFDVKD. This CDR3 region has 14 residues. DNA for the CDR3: TGTGCCACCAGTTTGGGTAGCGGGGTCTATGAGCAGTTCTTC. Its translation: CATSLGSGVYEQFF.

CDR3 in amino acids: CSANSYYEQYF. The CDR3 DNA is TGCAGTGCCAATTCATATTACGAGCAGTACTTC. The chain has TRBV20-1 and TRBJ2-7; D not certain. The germline CDR1 and CDR2 sequences are DFQATT and SNEGSKA (reference sequence). The V and J ends lost 6 bases and 4 bases respectively, with 10 bases between them. The CDR3 loop spans 11 amino acids.

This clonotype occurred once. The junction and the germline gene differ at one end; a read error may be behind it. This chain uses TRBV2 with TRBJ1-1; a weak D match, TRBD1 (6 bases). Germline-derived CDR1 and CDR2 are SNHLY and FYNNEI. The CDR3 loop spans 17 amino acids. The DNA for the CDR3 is TGTGCCAGCAGTGAAGCGCTTCTGGGGGGCGGAAAGACTGAAGCTTCCTTT. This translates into CASSEALLGGGKTEASF.

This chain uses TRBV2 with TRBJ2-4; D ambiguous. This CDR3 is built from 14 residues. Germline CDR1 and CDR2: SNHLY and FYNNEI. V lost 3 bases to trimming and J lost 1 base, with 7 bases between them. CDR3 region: CASSETLAKNIQYF. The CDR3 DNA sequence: TGTGCCAGCAGTGAGACACTCGCCAAAAACATTCAGTACTTC.

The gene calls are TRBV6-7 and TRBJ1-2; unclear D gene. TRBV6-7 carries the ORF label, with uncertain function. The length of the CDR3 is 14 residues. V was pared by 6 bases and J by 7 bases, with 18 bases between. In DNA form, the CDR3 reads TGTGCCAGCAGAATAAACGGAGGAACTGGTGGCTACACCTTC. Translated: CASRINGGTGGYTF.

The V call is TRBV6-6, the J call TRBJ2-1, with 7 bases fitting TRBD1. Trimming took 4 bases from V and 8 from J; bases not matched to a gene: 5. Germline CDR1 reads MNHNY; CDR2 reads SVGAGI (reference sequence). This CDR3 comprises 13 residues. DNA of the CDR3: TGTGCCAGCAGTTCTCTTACAGGGGATGAGCAGTTCTTC. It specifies CASSSLTGDEQFF.

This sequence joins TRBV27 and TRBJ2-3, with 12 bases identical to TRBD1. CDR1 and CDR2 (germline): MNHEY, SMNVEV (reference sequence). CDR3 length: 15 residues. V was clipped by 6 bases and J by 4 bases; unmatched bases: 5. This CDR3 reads CASRSGTGGPDTQYF. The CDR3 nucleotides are TGTGCCAGCAGATCCGGGACAGGGGGCCCAGATACGCAGTATTTT.

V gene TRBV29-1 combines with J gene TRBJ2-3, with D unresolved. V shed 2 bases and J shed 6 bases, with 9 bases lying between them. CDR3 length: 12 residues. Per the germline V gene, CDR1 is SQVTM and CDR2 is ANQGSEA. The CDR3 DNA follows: TGCAGCGTTGAATACGCCCAGGATACGCAGTATTTT. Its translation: CSVEYAQDTQYF.

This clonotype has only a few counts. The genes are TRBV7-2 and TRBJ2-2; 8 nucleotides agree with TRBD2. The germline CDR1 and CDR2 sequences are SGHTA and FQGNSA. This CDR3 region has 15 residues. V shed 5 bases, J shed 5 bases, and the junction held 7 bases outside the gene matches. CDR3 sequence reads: CASSQSGSATGELFF. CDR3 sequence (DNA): TGTGCCAGCAGCCAAAGCGGGAGCGCGACCGGGGAGCTGTTTTTT. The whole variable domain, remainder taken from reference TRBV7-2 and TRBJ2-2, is GAGVSQSPSNKVTEKGKDVELRCDPISGHTALYWYRQSLGQGLEFLIYFQGNSAPDKSGLPSDRFSAERTGGSVSTLTIQRTQQEDSAVYLCASSQSGSATGELFFGEGSRLTVL.

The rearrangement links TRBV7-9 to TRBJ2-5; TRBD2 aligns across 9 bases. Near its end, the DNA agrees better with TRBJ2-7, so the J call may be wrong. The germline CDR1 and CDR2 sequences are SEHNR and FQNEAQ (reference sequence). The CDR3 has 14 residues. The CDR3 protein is CASSPGGGAYEQYF. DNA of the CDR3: TGTGCCAGCAGCCCAGGCGGGGGGGCTTACGAGCAGTACTTC.

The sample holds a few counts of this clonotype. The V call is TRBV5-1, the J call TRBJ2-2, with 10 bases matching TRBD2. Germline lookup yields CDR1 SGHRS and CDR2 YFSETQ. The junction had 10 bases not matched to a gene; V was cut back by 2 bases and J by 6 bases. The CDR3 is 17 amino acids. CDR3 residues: CASSFGSSGRKAGELFF. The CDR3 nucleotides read TGCGCCAGCAGCTTCGGCTCTAGCGGGAGAAAGGCCGGGGAGCTGTTTTTT.